Listed here is a single TCR beta chain. It lacks a known antigen. No much larger clone is present one base from it, and per-base qualities are unavailable. Patients with autoimmune disease history or receiving systemic immunosuppression were excluded from the trial. Peripheral blood for TCR sequencing was collected from all dose cohorts at baseline, on cycle 4 day 1, and on cycle 7 day 1. Samples came from an open-label, multicenter, first-in-human phase I dose-escalation trial of ivuxolimab. Adults with locally advanced or metastatic melanoma, renal cell carcinoma, hepatocellular carcinoma or head and neck squamous cell carcinoma were enrolled in the trial. Before TCR sequencing, CD4+ and CD8+ T cells were separately sorted from peripheral blood. The data are from a study of OX40 agonist ivuxolimab in advanced cancers. With regard to the full study: The costimulatory receptor OX40 (CD134) was targeted by ivuxolimab, a fully human IgG2 agonistic monoclonal antibody. Three dose-escalation patients achieved partial responses, one with hepatocellular carcinoma and two with cutaneous melanoma. Peripheral TCRbeta sequencing aimed to test whether ivuxolimab altered TCR sequence diversity and caused clonal T-cell expansion. The paper covers the monotherapy dose-escalation part of the phase I ivuxolimab trial, which included N of about 50 patients. Intravenous ivuxolimab was administered to patients every 2 weeks at six dose levels: 0.01, 0.1, 0.3, 1.5, 3 and 10 mg/kg. Among the approximately 50 dose-escalation patients, some 19 had hepatocellular carcinoma, roughly 15 melanoma, 9 renal cell carcinoma and 9 head and neck cancer. In the dose-escalation cohort, roughly 80% of patients were male, and the mean age was about 55 years, with a range of 23 to 79. Prior anti-PD-1, anti-PD-L1 or anti-CTLA-4 therapy was permitted, and 35% to 40% of dose-escalation patients had received checkpoint inhibitors.

What the study reported, not specific to this receptor: Clonal expansion of both CD4+ and CD8+ blood T cells was observed from baseline to week 6 at doses 0.1 to 3.0 mg/kg. Antigen specificity was not determined for the clonally expanded peripheral T cells. In the 0.1-3.0 mg/kg groups, partial responders had among the lowest normalized peripheral clonal expansion, particularly in CD8+ T cells. Low levels of normalized T-cell clonal expansion were also seen in some nonresponding patients. After ivuxolimab, expanded clones were on average more numerous among CD8+ T cells than among CD4+ T cells.

Genomic DNA was extracted from sorted cells for sequencing of the TCRbeta CDR3 region. TCRbeta CDR3 regions were sequenced using the immunoSEQ Assay. What TCRdb holds here is the immuneACCESS table cut down to in-frame rearrangements. Part of the clones is not present; checked against another copy, under half of the missing clones reflect an unresolved V gene, and the others are unexplained. The sample profile shows 60,000 or so clones; roughly 86% of them were found once. Together, the top ten hold roughly 5.1% of the sample. The CDR3 runs 15 residues from the cysteine to the phenylalanine. The CDR3 DNA has 45 bases and is translated from base 1. The V end gives up 1 base and the J end 4 bases, leaving 0 bases in the junction not matched to a gene. CDR1 is given as MNHEY and CDR2 as SVGAGI, both from the germline V gene.

The chain uses TRBV6-5 and TRBJ2-2, with 10 bases matching TRBD2. This receptor was obtained from an adult with an advanced solid tumor such as melanoma, head and neck, liver or kidney cancer. This sample comprised CD4+ or CD8+ T cells sorted from blood, obtained in a trial of the OX40 agonist ivuxolimab. The DNA is TGTGCCAGCAGTTACTTAGCGGGGGGCACCGGGGAGCTGTTTTTT. This gives the protein CASSYLAGGTGELFF.